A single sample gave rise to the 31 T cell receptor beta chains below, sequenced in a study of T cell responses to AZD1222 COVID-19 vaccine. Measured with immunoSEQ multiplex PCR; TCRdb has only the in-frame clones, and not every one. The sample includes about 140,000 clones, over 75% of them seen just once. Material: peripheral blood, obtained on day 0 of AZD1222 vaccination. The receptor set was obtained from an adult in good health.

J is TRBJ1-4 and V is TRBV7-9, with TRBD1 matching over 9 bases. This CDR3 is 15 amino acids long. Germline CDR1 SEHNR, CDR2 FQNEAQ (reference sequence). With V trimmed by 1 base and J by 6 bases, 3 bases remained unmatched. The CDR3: CASSLVRDRDEKLFF. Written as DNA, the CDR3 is TGTGCCAGCAGCTTAGTCCGGGACAGGGATGAAAAACTGTTTTTT.

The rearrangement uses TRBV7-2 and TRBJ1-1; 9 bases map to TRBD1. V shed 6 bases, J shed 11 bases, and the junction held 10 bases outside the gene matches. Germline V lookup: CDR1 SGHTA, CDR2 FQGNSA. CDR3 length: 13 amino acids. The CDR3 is CASRGGQGLKAFF. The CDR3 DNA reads TGTGCCAGCAGGGGGGGACAGGGCCTTAAGGCTTTCTTT.

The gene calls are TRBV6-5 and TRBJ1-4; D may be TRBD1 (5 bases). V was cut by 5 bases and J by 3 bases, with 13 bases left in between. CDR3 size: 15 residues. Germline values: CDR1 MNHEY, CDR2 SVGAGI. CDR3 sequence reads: CASSQRQKPNEKLFF. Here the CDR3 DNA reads TGTGCCAGCAGTCAGCGACAGAAACCTAATGAAAAACTGTTTTTT.

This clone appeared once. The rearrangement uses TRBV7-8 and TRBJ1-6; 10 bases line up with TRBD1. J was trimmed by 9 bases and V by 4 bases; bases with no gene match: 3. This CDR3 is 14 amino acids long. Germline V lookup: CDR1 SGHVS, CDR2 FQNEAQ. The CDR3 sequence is CASSSGQGGSPLHF. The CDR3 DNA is TGTGCCAGCAGCTCCGGACAGGGGGGTTCACCCCTCCACTTT.

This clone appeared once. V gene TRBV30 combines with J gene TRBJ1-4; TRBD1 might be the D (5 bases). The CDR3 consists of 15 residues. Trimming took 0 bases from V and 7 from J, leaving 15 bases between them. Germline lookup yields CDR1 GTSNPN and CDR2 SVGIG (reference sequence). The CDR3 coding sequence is TGTGCCTGGAGTGTGAGGGGCGGTAGGAGTGAAAAACTGTTTTTT. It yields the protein CAWSVRGGRSEKLFF. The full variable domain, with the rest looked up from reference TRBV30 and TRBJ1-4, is SQTIHQWPATLVQPVGSPLSLECTVEGTSNPNLYWYRQAAGRGLQLLFYSVGIGQISSEVPQNLSASRPQDRQFILSSKKLLLSDSGFYLCAWSVRGGRSEKLFFGSGTQLSVL.

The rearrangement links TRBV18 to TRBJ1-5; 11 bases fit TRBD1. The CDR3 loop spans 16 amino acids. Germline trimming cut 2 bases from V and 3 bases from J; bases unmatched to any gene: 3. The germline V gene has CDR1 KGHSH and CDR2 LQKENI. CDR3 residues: CASSPRTGGNNQPQHF. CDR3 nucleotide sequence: TGTGCCAGCTCACCAAGGACAGGGGGCAACAATCAGCCCCAGCATTTT.

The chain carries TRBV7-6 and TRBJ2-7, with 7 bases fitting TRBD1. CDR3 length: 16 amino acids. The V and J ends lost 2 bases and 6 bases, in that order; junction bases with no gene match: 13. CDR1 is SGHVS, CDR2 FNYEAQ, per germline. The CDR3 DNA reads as TGTGCCAGCAGCTTATTTAGAGGGGGCGCAGATTTCGAGCAGTACTTC. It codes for CASSLFRGGADFEQYF.

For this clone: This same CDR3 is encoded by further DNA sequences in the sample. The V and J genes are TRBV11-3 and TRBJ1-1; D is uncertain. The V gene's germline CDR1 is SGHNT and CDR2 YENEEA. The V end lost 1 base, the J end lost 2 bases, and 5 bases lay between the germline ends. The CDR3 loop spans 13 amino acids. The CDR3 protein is CASSLGGNTEAFF. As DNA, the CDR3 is TGTGCCAGCAGCTTAGGGGGAAACACTGAAGCTTTCTTT. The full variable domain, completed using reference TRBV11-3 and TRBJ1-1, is EAGVVQSPRYKIIEKKQPVAFWCNPISGHNTLYWYLQNLGQGPELLIRYENEEAVDDSQLPKDRFSAERLKGVDSTLKIQPAELGDSAVYLCASSLGGNTEAFFGQGTRLTVV.

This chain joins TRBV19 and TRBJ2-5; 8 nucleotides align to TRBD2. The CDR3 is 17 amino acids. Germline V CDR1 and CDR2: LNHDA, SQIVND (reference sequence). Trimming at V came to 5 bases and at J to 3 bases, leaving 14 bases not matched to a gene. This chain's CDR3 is CASSPLPPGLGEETQYF. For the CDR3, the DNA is TGTGCCAGTAGTCCACTCCCACCGGGACTAGGAGAAGAGACCCAGTACTTC.

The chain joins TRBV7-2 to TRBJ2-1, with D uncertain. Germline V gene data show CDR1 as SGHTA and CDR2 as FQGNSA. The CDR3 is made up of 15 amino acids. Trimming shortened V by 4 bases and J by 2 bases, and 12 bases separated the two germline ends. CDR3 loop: CASSYGRSTYNEQFF. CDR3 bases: TGTGCCAGCAGCTACGGACGGAGCACCTACAATGAGCAGTTCTTC.

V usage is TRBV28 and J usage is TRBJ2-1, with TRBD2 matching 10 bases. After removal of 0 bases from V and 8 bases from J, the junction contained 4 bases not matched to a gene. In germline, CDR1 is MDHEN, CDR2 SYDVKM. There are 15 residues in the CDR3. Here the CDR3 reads CASSLWASGSDEQFF. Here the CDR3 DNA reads TGTGCCAGCAGTTTATGGGCTAGCGGGAGTGATGAGCAGTTCTTC.

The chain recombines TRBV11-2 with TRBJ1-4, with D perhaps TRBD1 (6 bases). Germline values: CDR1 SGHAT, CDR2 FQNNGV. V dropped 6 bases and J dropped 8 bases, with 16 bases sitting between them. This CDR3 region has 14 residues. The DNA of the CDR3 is TGTGCCAGCAGAGCGGGGGGCCGGGACGAAAAACTGTTTTTT. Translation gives CASRAGGRDEKLFF.

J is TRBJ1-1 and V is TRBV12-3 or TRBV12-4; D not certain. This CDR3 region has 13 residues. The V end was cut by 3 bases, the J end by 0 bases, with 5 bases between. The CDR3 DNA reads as TGTGCCAGCAGTTTTTACATGAACACTGAAGCTTTCTTT. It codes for CASSFYMNTEAFF.

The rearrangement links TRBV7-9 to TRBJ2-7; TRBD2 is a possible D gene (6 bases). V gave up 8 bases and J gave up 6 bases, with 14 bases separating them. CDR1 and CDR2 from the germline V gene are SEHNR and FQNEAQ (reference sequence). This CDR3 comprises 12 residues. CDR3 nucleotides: TGTGCCAGCGACGGAGGGGTCCGCGAGCAGTACTTC. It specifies CASDGGVREQYF.

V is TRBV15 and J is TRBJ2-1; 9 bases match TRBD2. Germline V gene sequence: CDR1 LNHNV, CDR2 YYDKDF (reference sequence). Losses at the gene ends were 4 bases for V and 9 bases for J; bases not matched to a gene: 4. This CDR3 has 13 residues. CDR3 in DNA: TGTGCCACCAGCATCAGGCGGGGGGGTGAGCAGTTCTTC. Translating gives CATSIRRGGEQFF. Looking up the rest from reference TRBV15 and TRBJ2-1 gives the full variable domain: DAMVIQNPRYQVTQFGKPVTLSCSQTLNHNVMYWYQQKSSQAPKLLFHYYDKDFNNEADTPDNFQSRRPNTSFCFLDIRSPGLGDTAMYLCATSIRRGGEQFFGPGTRLTVL.

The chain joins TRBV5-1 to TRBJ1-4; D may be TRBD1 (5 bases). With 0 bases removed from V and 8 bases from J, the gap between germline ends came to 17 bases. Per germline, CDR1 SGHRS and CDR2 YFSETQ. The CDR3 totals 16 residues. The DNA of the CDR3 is TGCGCCAGCAGCTTGGCCCCCAAAAGGGGAGGGGAAAAACTGTTTTTT. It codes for CASSLAPKRGGEKLFF.

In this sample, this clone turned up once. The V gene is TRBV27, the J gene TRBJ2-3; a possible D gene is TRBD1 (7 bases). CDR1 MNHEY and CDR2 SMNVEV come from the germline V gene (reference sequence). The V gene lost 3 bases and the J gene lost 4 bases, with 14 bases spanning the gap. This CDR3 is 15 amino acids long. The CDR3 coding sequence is TGTGCCAGCAGTTTTAAGGCGGGACAGTCAGATACGCAGTATTTT. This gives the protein CASSFKAGQSDTQYF.

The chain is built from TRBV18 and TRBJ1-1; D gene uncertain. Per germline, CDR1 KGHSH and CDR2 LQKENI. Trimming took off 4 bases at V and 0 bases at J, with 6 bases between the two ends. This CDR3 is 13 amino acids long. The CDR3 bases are TGTGCCAGCTCACAGAACATGAACACTGAAGCTTTCTTT. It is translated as CASSQNMNTEAFF.

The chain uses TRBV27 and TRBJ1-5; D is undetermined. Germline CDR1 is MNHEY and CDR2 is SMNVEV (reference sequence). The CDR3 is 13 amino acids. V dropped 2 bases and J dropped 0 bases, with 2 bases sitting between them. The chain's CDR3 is CASSLHSNQPQHF. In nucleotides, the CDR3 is TGTGCCAGCAGTTTACATAGCAATCAGCCCCAGCATTTT.

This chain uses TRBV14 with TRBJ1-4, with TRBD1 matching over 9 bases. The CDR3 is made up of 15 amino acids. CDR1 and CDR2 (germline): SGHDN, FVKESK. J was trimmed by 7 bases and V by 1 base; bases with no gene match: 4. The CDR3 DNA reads TGTGCCAGCAGCCAAGGACAGGGGGTTCGTGAAAAACTGTTTTTT. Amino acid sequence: CASSQGQGVREKLFF.

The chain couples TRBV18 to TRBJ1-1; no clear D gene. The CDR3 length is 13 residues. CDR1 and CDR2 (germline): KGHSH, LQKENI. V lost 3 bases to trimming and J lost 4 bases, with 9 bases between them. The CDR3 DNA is TGTGCCAGCTCACCTTCGCGCAGCACTGAAGCTTTCTTT. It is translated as CASSPSRSTEAFF.

The CDR3 DNA reads as TGCGCCAGCAGCCCCGGACAGGGGGCAGGGCAGCCCCAGCATTTT. This sequence encodes CASSPGQGAGQPQHF. This chain joins TRBV5-1 and TRBJ1-5, with 11 positions matching TRBD1. The CDR3 contains 15 residues. The germline V gene has CDR1 SGHRS and CDR2 YFSETQ. Trimming at V came to 4 bases and at J to 7 bases, leaving 7 bases not matched to a gene.

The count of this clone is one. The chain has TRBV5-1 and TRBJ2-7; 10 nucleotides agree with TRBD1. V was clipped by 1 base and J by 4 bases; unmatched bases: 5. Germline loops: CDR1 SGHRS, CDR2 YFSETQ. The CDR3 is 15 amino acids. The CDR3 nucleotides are TGCGCCAGCAGCTTGCAGCGACAGGGGGCGTACGAGCAGTACTTC. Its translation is CASSLQRQGAYEQYF.

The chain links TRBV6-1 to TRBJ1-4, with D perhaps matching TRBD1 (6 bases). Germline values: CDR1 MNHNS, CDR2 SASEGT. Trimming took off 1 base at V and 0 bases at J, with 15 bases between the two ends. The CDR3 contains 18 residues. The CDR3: CASSEDRAYLATNEKLFF. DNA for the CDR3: TGTGCCAGCAGTGAAGACAGGGCCTACCTTGCAACTAATGAAAAACTGTTTTTT.

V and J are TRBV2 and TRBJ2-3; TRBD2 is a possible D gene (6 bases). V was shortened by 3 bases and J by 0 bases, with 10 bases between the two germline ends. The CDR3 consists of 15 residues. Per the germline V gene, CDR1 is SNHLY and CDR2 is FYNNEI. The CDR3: CASSDGGTSTDTQYF. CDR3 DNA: TGTGCCAGCAGTGATGGAGGGACTAGCACAGATACGCAGTATTTT.

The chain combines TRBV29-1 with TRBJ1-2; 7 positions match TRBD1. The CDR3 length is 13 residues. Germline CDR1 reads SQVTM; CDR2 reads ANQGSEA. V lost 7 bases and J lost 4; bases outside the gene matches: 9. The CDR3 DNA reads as TGCAGCGCCTCACGCAGGGGGACCTATGGCTACACCTTC. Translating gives CSASRRGTYGYTF. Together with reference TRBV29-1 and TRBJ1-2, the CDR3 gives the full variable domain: SAVISQKPSRDICQRGTSLTIQCQVDSQVTMMFWYRQQPGQSLTLIATANQGSEATYESGFVIDKFPISRPNLTFSTLTVSNMSPEDSSIYLCSASRRGTYGYTFGSGTRLTVV.

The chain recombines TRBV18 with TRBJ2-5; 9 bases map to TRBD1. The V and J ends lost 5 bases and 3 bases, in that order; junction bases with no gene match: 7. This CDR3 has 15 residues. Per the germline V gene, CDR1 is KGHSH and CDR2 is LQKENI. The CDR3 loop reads CASSTPGQGKETQYF. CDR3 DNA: TGTGCCAGCTCAACTCCGGGACAGGGAAAAGAGACCCAGTACTTC.

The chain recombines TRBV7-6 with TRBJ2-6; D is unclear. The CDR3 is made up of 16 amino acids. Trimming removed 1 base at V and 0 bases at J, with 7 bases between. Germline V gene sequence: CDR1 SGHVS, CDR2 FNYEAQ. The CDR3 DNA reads TGTGCCAGCAGCTTAGTGCGTTACTCTGGGGCCAACGTCCTGACTTTC. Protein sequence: CASSLVRYSGANVLTF. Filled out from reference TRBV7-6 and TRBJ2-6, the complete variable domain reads GAGVSQSPRYKVTKRGQDVALRCDPISGHVSLYWYRQALGQGPEFLTYFNYEAQQDKSGLPNDRFSAERPEGSISTLTIQRTEQRDSAMYRCASSLVRYSGANVLTFGAGSRLTVL.

CDR3 DNA sequence: TGTGCCAGCAGCCATCCTCCCCTGTTTACGCAGTATTTT. Protein sequence: CASSHPPLFTQYF. This chain joins TRBV7-9 and TRBJ2-3; D is uncertain. Trimming removed 5 bases from V and 8 bases from J, with 14 bases in between. Germline CDR1 SEHNR, CDR2 FQNEAQ (reference sequence). The length of the CDR3 is 13 residues.

CDR3 amino acids: CASSYSGRLTGELFF. The CDR3 nucleotides are TGTGCCAGCAGTTATTCGGGACGTCTCACCGGGGAGCTGTTTTTT. The genes are TRBV6-5 and TRBJ2-2, with D possibly called TRBD1 or TRBD2 (5 bases each). This CDR3 comprises 15 residues. The V end was cut by 3 bases, the J end by 4 bases, with 12 bases between. Germline V lookup: CDR1 MNHEY, CDR2 SVGAGI.

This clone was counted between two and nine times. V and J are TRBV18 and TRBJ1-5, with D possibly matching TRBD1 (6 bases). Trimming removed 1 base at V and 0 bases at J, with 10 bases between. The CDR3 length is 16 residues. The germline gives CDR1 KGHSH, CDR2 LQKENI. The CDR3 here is CASSPQGGNSNQPQHF. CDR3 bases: TGTGCCAGCTCACCACAGGGGGGAAATAGCAATCAGCCCCAGCATTTT.